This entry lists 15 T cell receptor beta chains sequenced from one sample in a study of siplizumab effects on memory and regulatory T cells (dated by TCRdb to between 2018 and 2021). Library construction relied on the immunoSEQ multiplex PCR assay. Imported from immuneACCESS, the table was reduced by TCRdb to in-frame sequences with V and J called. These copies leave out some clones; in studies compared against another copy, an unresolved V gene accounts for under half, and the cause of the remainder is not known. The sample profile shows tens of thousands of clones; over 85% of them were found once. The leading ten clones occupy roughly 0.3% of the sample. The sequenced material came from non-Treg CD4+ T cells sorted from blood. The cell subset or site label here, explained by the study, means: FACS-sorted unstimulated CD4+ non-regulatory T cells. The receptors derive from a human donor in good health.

DNA of the CDR3: TGTGCCAGCAGCCTAGGACCTCGGGAGACCCAGTACTTC. Amino acid sequence: CASSLGPRETQYF. The V call is TRBV7-3, the J call TRBJ2-5, with D unclear. The CDR3 loop spans 13 amino acids. The germline V gene encodes CDR1 SGHTA and CDR2 FQGTGA. Deletions cut 5 bases from V and 5 bases from J, with 12 bases between.

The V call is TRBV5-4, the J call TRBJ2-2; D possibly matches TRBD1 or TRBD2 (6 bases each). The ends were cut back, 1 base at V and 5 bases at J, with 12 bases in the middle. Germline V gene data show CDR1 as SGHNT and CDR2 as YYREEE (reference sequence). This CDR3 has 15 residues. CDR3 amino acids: CASSLFGGQTGELFF. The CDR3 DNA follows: TGTGCCAGCAGCTTGTTCGGGGGCCAAACCGGGGAGCTGTTTTTT.

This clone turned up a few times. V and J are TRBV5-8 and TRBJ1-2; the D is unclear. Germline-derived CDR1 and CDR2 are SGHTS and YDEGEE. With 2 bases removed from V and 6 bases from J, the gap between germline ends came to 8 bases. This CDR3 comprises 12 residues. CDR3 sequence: CASSFDRNGYTF. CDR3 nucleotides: TGTGCCAGCAGCTTCGATCGGAATGGCTACACCTTC.

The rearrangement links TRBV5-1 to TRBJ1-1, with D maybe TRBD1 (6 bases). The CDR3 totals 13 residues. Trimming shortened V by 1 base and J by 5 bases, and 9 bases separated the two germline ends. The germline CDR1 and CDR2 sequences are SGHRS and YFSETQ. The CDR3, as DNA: TGCGCCAGCAGCTTGCTTCAGGGGACTGAAGCTTTCTTT. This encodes CASSLLQGTEAFF.

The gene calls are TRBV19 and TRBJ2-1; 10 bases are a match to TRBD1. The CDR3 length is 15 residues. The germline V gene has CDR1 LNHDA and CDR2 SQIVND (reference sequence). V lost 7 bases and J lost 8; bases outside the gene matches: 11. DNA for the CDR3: TGTGCCAGTAACCTCGGGACAGGGGCAGAAGATGAGCAGTTCTTC. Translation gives CASNLGTGAEDEQFF.

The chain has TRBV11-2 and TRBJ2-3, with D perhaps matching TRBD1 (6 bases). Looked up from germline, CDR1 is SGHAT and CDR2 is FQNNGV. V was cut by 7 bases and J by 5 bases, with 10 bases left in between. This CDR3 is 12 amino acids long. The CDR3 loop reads CASTQGGDTQYF. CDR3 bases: TGTGCCAGCACCCAAGGGGGAGATACGCAGTATTTT.

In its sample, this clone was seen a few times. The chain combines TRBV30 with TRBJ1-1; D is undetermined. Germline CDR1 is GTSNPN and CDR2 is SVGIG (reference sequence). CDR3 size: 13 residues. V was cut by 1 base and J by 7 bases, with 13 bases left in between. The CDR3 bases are TGTGCCTGGAGTGCTACGTCTCGGATTGAAGCTTTCTTT. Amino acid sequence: CAWSATSRIEAFF.

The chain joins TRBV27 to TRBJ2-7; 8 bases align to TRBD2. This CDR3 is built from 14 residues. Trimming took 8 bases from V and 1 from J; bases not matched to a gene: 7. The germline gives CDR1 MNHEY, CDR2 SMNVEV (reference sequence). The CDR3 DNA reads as TGTGCCAGCGGACCAGCGGGAGCTTCCTACGAGCAGTACTTC. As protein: CASGPAGASYEQYF.

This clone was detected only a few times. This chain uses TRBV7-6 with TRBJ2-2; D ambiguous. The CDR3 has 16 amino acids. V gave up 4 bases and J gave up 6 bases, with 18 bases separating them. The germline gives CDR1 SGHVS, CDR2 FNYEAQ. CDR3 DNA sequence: TGTGCCAGCAGCTCATGGGCCCCCGAGGCATCCGGGGAGCTGTTTTTT. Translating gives CASSSWAPEASGELFF.

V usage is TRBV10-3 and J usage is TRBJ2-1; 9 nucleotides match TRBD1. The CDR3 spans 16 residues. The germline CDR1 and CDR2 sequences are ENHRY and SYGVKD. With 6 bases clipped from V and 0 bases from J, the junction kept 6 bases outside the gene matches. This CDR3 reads CAIRDRGRSSYNEQFF. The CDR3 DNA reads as TGTGCCATCAGGGACAGGGGTAGGAGCTCCTACAATGAGCAGTTCTTC.

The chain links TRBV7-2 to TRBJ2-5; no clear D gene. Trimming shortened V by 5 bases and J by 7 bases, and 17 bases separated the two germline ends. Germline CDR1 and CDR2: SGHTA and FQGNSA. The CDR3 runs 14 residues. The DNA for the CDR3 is TGTGCCAGCAGCGAATTACCGGGCTCGGGGACCCAGTACTTC. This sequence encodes CASSELPGSGTQYF.

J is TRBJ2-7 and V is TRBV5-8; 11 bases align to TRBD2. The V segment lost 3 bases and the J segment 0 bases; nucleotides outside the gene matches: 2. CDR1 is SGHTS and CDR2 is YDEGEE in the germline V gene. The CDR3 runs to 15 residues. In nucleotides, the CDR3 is TGTGCCAGCAGCTCGGGACTAGCGGACTCCTACGAGCAGTACTTC. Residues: CASSSGLADSYEQYF.

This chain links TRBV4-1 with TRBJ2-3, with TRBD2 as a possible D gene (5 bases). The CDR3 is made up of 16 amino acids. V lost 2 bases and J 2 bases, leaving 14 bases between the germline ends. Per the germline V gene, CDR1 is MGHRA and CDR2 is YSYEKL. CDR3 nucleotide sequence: TGCGCCAGCAGCCAACGTTCCAGCGGAATCACAGATACGCAGTATTTT. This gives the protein CASSQRSSGITDTQYF.

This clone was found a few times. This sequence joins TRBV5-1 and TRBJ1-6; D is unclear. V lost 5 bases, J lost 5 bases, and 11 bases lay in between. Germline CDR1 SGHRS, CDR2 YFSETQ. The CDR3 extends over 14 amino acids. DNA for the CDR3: TGCGCCAGCAGGGAAACATTGAATAATTCACCCCTCCACTTT. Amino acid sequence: CASRETLNNSPLHF.

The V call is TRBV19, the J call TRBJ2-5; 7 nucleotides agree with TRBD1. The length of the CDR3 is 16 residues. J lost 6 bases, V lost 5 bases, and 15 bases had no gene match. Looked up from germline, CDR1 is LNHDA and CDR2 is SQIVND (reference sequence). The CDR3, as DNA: TGTGCCAGTAGTGTGGGACAGCAACTGGGAATGAAGACCCAGTACTTC. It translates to CASSVGQQLGMKTQYF.